The T cell receptor (beta chain) under discussion was sequenced for a study of cytomegalovirus exposure and HLA in healthy donors. On the study more broadly: The 90 to 150 validation repertoires used the same platform as the 500 to 700 first-cohort repertoires, a later analysis reported.

TCRdb's copy holds only in-frame clones and misses some; the assay was immunoSEQ multiplex PCR. This sample has around 180,000 clones, with 75% to 90% found just once. This CDR3 comprises 12 residues. CDR1 and CDR2 from the germline V gene are MNHEY and SVGAGI. Trimming took off 6 bases at V and 0 bases at J, with 5 bases between the two ends. The gene calls are TRBV6-5 and TRBJ2-5; the D is unclear. The sequence came from a man aged 18 to 30 in good health and CMV-seropositive. Source material: PBMCs. CDR3 sequence: CASSPDQETQYF. The CDR3 nucleotides read TGTGCCAGCAGCCCCGACCAAGAGACCCAGTACTTC.